The 10 T cell receptor beta chains given below trace back to one sample, sequenced in a study of a mutant IDH1 vaccine in newly diagnosed glioma. Time point denoted: week 35, safety follow-up. Mutant IDH1 20-mer peptide, at 300 ug, made up each vaccine dose, with topical imiquimod. Assay used: immunoSEQ multiplex PCR; TCRdb lists only in-frame clones, some missing. The table includes about 27,000 clones, roughly 80% detected once. Their antigen targets remain unknown. The starting material was PBMCs, obtained from a glioma patient whose treatment included an IDH1 peptide vaccine. The receptors shown here come from a man aged 30 to 45 with glioma.

V and J are TRBV7-2 and TRBJ1-2, with TRBD1 matching over 9 bases. Germline assignment: CDR1 SGHTA and CDR2 FQGNSA. The trim removed 6 bases at V and 8 bases at J, leaving 10 bases unmatched. The CDR3 sequence is 14 residues long. The CDR3 region has the DNA TGTGCCAGCAGTATCTCGCAGGGACAGGGCGGCTACACCTTC. Amino acid sequence: CASSISQGQGGYTF.

The chain joins TRBV6-5 to TRBJ1-5; 8 bases agree with TRBD1. The CDR3 spans 15 residues. The germline CDR1 and CDR2 sequences are MNHEY and SVGAGI. V gave up 3 bases and J gave up 7 bases; unmatched junction bases: 8. CDR3: CASSYSRTGSQPQHF. The CDR3 DNA reads as TGTGCCAGCAGTTATTCGAGGACAGGGTCCCAGCCCCAGCATTTT.

This clone has only one observation. This chain uses TRBV10-3 with TRBJ1-2; 9 bases line up with TRBD1. CDR3 length equals 15 residues. Trimming took 5 bases from V and 8 from J; bases not matched to a gene: 12. Germline CDR1 reads ENHRY; CDR2 reads SYGVKD. For the CDR3, the DNA is TGTGCCATCAGTAAATCCGATTACAGGGGGCTCGGCTACACCTTC. Protein product: CAISKSDYRGLGYTF.

The chain uses TRBV9 and TRBJ1-2; D remains unclear. The germline CDR1 and CDR2 sequences are SGDLS and YYNGEE. The length of the CDR3 is 14 residues. The V gene lost 0 bases and the J gene lost 6 bases, with 12 bases spanning the gap. CDR3 in amino acids: CASSVGRRYDGYTF. CDR3 nucleotides: TGTGCCAGCAGCGTAGGTCGACGGTATGATGGCTACACCTTC.

This rearrangement joins TRBV12-2 to TRBJ2-7; no check of the table's D call, TRBD2, against the DNA was made. TRBV12-2 is assigned pseudogene status. The CDR3 is 12 amino acids. The CDR3 DNA is TGTGCAAGTCGCTTAGCCCTTAGCATTCGGTACTTC. Protein product: CASRLALSIRYF.

The chain links TRBV27 to TRBJ2-7; maybe TRBD1 (6 bases). The germline CDR1 and CDR2 sequences are MNHEY and SMNVEV (reference sequence). Trimming pared 5 bases from V and 2 bases from J, leaving 10 bases between. This CDR3 region has 13 residues. The CDR3 nucleotides are TGTGCCAGCAGTCTTCGACAGGCCTACGAGCAGTACTTC. Its protein is CASSLRQAYEQYF.

The gene calls are TRBV6-1 and TRBJ1-5, with 7 bases lining up with TRBD1. CDR3 length: 14 amino acids. Looked up from germline, CDR1 is MNHNS and CDR2 is SASEGT. The V segment lost 4 bases and the J segment 2 bases; nucleotides outside the gene matches: 2. The DNA for the CDR3 is TGTGCCAGCAGTGCAGACAGGGGCAATCAGCCCCAGCATTTT. It specifies CASSADRGNQPQHF.

The chain carries TRBV4-1 and TRBJ2-6, with TRBD1 as a possible D gene (6 bases). Germline loops: CDR1 MGHRA, CDR2 YSYEKL. The CDR3 consists of 17 residues. V dropped 1 base and J dropped 0 bases, with 10 bases sitting between them. The CDR3 coding sequence is TGCGCCAGCAGCCAAGTCGGACAGCTCTCTGGGGCCAACGTCCTGACTTTC. The encoded protein is CASSQVGQLSGANVLTF.

The V gene is TRBV5-1, the J gene TRBJ2-3; D call uncertain. Between the trimmed V and J ends, which lost 5 bases and 2 bases, there was a span of 9 bases. In germline, CDR1 is SGHRS, CDR2 YFSETQ. The length of the CDR3 is 13 residues. The chain's CDR3 is CASSPTATDTQYF. For the CDR3, the DNA is TGCGCCAGCAGTCCTACTGCCACAGATACGCAGTATTTT.

This clone was observed a single time. CDR3 DNA sequence: TGTGCCAGCAGCAAGACAGGCCGAAGTCTCGTAAACTACGAGCAGTACTTC. Protein product: CASSKTGRSLVNYEQYF. The chain joins TRBV5-6 to TRBJ2-7, with D maybe TRBD1 (6 bases). This CDR3 region has 17 residues. Germline V gene lookup returns CDR1 SGHDT and CDR2 YYEEEE. The V and J ends lost 4 bases and 3 bases respectively, with 23 bases between them. The full variable domain, in which reference TRBV5-6 and TRBJ2-7 provide the parts outside the CDR3, is DAGVTQSPTHLIKTRGQQVTLRCSPKSGHDTVSWYQQALGQGPQFIFQYYEEEERQRGNFPDRFSGHQFPNYSSELNVNALLLGDSALYLCASSKTGRSLVNYEQYFGPGTRLTVT.